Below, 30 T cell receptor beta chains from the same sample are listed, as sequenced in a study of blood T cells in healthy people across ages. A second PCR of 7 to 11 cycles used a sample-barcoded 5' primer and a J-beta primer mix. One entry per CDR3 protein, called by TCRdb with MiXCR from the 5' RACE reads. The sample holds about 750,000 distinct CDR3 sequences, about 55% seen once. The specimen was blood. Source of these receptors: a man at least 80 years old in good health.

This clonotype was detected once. The CDR3, as DNA: TGTGCCAGCAAGACCCCAGGGGGTGCTTCCTATGGCTACACCTTC. It is translated as CASKTPGGASYGYTF. V and J are TRBV6-2 or TRBV6-3 and TRBJ1-2, with 7 bases identical to TRBD1. In germline, CDR1 is MNHEY, CDR2 SVGEGT. With 7 bases clipped from V and 4 bases from J, the junction kept 12 bases outside the gene matches. The CDR3 is 15 amino acids.

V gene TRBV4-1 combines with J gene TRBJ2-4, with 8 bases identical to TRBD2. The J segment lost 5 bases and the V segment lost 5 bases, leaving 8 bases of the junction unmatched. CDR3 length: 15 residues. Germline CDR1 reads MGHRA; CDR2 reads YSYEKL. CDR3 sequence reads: CASSSRSGGQNIQYF. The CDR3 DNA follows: TGCGCCAGCAGCTCAAGAAGCGGGGGACAAAACATTCAGTACTTC.

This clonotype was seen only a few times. In DNA, the CDR3 is TGCAGTGCTAGAGATTTTGGTGCGGATTTCGACTACACCTTC. This gives the protein CSARDFGADFDYTF. This sequence joins TRBV20-1 and TRBJ1-2; D is unclear. The CDR3 is 14 amino acids. Germline CDR1 is DFQATT and CDR2 is SNEGSKA (reference sequence). V was trimmed by 0 bases and J by 10 bases, leaving 18 bases between them.

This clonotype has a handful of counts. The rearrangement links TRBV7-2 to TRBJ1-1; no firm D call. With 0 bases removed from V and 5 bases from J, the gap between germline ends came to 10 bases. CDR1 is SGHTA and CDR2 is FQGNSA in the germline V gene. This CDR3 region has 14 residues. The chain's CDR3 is CASSLARVRTEAFF. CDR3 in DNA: TGTGCCAGCAGCTTAGCGAGGGTCCGGACTGAAGCTTTCTTT.

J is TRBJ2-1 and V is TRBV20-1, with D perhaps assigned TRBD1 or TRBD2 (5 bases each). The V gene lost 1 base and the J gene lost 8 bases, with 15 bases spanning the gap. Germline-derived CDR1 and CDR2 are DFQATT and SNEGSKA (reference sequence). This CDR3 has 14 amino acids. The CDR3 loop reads CSARGEWGSHEQFF. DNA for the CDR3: TGCAGTGCTAGAGGGGAATGGGGGTCGCATGAGCAGTTCTTC.

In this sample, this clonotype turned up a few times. The CDR3 region has the DNA TGCAGTGCTAGCGGGAACACCGGGGAGCTGTTTTTT. Translating it yields CSASGNTGELFF. The chain combines TRBV20-1 with TRBJ2-2; D unclear. The CDR3 length is 12 residues. V was clipped by 3 bases and J by 1 base, with 3 bases between them. The germline CDR1 and CDR2 sequences are DFQATT and SNEGSKA (reference sequence).

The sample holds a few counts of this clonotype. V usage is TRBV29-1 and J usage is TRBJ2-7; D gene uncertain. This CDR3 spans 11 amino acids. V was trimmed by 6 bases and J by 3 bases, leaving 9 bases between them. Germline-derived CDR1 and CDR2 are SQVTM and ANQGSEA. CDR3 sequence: CSVPTDYEQYF. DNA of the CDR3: TGCAGCGTCCCTACGGACTACGAGCAGTACTTC.

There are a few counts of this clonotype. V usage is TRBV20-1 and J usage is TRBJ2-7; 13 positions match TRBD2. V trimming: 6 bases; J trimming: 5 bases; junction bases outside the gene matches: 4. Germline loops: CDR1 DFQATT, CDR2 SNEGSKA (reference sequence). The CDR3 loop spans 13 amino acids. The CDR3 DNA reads TGCAGTGCCACGGGACTAGCGGGAAACGAGCAGTACTTC. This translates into CSATGLAGNEQYF.

The CDR3 sequence is CASTLVSHNEQFF. CDR3 sequence (DNA): TGTGCCAGCACTCTAGTGAGCCATAATGAGCAGTTCTTC. The chain recombines TRBV6-1 with TRBJ2-1; D unclear. The germline CDR1 and CDR2 sequences are MNHNS and SASEGT. This CDR3 has 13 amino acids. V lost 7 bases and J lost 7, with 14 bases in between.

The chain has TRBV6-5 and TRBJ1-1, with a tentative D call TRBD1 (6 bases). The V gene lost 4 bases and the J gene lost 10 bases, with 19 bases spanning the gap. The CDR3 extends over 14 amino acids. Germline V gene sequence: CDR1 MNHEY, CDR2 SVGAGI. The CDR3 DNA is TGTGCCAGCAGTTCCAGGGGAGGCCGTCCGGGAGCTTTCTTT. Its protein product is CASSSRGGRPGAFF.

CDR3 region: CASSVAQQVGEQYF. For the CDR3, the DNA is TGTGCCAGCAGTGTAGCCCAACAGGTGGGCGAGCAGTACTTC. This chain uses TRBV28 with TRBJ2-5, with D possibly matching TRBD1 (5 bases). The assigned J gene may be wrong: the sequence end matches TRBJ2-7 better. The germline V gene encodes CDR1 MDHEN and CDR2 SYDVKM. This CDR3 comprises 14 residues.

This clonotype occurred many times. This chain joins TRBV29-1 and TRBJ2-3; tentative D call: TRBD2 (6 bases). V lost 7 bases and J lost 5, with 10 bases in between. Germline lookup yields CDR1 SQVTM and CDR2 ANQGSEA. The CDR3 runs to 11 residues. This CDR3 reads CSALGGDTQYF. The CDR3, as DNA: TGCAGCGCTTTGGGGGGAGATACGCAGTATTTT.

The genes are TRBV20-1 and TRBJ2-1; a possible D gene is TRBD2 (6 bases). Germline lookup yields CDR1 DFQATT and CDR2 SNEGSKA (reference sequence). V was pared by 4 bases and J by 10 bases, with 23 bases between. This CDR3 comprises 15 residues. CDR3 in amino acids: CSAIPWGLGPYEQFF. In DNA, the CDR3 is TGCAGTGCTATACCATGGGGACTCGGCCCCTACGAGCAGTTCTTC.

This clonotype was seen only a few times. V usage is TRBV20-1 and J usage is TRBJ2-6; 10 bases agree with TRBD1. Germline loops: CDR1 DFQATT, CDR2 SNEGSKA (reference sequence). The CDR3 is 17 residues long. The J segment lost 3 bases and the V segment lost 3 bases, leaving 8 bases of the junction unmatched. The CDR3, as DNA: TGCAGTGCTAGTGGGCGGGACAGGGGAAGTGGGGCCAACGTCCTGACTTTC. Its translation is CSASGRDRGSGANVLTF.

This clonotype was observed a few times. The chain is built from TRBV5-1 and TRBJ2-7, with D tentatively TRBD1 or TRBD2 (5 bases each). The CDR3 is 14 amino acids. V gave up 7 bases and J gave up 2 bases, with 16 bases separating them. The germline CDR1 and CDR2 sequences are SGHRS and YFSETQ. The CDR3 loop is CASARGRETYEQYF. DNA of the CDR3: TGCGCCAGCGCTAGAGGCAGGGAGACCTACGAGCAGTACTTC.

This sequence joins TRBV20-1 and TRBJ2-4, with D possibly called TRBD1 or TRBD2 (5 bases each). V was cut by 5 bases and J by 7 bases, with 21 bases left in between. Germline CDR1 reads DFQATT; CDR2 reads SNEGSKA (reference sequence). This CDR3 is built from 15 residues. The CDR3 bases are TGCAGTGCTCCAGCGGTGAGGGGCCTAACCAACATTCAGTACTTC. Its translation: CSAPAVRGLTNIQYF.

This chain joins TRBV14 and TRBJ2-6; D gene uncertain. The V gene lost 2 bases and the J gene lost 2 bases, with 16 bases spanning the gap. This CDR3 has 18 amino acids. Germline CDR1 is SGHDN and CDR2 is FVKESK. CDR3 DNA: TGTGCCAGCAGCCAAATTACAGAAAGGGTACCTGGGGCCAACGTCCTGACTTTC. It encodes CASSQITERVPGANVLTF.

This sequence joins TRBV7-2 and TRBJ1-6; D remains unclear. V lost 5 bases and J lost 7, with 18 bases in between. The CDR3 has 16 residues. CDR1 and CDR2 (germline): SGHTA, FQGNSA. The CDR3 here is CASSQRKTAGNSPLHF. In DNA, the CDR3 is TGTGCCAGCAGCCAGAGAAAGACGGCGGGCAATTCACCCCTCCACTTT.

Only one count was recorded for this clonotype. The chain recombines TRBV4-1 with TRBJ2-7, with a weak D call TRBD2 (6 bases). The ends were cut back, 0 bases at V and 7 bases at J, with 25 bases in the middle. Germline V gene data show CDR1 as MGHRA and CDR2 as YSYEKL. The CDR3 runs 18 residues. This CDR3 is CASSQDPSGAGLGNEQYF. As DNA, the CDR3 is TGCGCCAGCAGCCAAGATCCCTCCGGGGCGGGATTGGGCAATGAGCAGTACTTC.

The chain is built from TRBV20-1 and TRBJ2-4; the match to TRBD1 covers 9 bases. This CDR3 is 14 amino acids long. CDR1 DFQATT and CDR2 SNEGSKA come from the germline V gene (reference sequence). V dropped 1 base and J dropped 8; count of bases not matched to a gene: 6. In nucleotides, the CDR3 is TGCAGTGCTAGAGCCGGGACAGGGCTGTACATTCAGTACTTC. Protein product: CSARAGTGLYIQYF.

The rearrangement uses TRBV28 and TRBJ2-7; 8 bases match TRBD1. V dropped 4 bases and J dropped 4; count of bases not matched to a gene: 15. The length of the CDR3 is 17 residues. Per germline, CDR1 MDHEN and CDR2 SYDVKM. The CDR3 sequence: CASSSPNRGEQEYEQYF. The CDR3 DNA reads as TGTGCCAGCAGTTCACCCAACAGGGGGGAACAGGAATACGAGCAGTACTTC.

Here the CDR3 reads CSARDRGPAGSSYNEQFF. The CDR3 DNA sequence: TGCAGCGCCCGGGACAGGGGGCCAGCGGGAAGCTCCTACAATGAGCAGTTCTTC. The chain is built from TRBV29-1 and TRBJ2-1, with TRBD1 matching over 12 bases. J lost 0 bases, V lost 7 bases, and 13 bases had no gene match. This CDR3 region has 18 residues. CDR1 is SQVTM and CDR2 is ANQGSEA in the germline V gene.

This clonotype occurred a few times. As DNA, the CDR3 is TGCGCCAGCAGCCTAGGACAGCGGGGCGACTATGGCTACACCTTC. This encodes CASSLGQRGDYGYTF. The genes are TRBV5-1 and TRBJ1-2; TRBD1 is a possible D gene (6 bases). The CDR3 sequence is 15 residues long. Trimming took off 4 bases at V and 3 bases at J, with 16 bases between the two ends. Germline V gene data show CDR1 as SGHRS and CDR2 as YFSETQ.

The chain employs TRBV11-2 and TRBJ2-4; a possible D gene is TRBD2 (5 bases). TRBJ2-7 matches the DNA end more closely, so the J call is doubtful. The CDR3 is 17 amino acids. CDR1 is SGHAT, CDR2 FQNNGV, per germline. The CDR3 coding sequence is TGTGCCAGCAGCTTAGTTGCTAGCCGGGCCAGCTCCTACGAGCAGTACTTC. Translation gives CASSLVASRASSYEQYF.

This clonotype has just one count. The CDR3 DNA sequence: TGTGCCAGCAGTGAAGGGACCCTTGGGGCCAATGAGCAGTACTTC. It encodes CASSEGTLGANEQYF. The rearrangement uses TRBV2 and TRBJ2-7; perhaps TRBD1 as D (5 bases). In germline, CDR1 is SNHLY, CDR2 FYNNEI. V lost 1 base and J 7 bases, leaving 17 bases between the germline ends. This CDR3 region has 15 residues.

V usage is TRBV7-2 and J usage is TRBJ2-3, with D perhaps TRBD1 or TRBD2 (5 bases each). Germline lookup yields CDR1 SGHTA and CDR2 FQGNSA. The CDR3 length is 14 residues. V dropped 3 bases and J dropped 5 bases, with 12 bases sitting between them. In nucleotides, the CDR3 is TGTGCCAGCAGCTTCCGGGACCCTCAAGATACGCAGTATTTT. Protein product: CASSFRDPQDTQYF. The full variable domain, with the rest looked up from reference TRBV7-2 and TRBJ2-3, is GAGVSQSPSNKVTEKGKDVELRCDPISGHTALYWYRQSLGQGLEFLIYFQGNSAPDKSGLPSDRFSAERTGGSVSTLTIQRTQQEDSAVYLCASSFRDPQDTQYFGPGTRLTVL.

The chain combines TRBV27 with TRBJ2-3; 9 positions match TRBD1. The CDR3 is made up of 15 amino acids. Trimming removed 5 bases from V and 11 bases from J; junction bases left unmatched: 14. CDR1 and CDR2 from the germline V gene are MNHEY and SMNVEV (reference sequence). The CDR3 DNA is TGTGCCAGCAGTCCCGACAGGGGGACCACTCATGGGCAGTATTTT. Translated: CASSPDRGTTHGQYF.

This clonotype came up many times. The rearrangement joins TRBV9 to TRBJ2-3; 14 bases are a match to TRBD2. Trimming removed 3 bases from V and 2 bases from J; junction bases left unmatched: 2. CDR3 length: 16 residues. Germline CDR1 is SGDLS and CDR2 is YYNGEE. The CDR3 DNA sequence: TGTGCCAGCAGCGGGACTAGCGGGAGGCCCACAGATACGCAGTATTTT. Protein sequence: CASSGTSGRPTDTQYF.

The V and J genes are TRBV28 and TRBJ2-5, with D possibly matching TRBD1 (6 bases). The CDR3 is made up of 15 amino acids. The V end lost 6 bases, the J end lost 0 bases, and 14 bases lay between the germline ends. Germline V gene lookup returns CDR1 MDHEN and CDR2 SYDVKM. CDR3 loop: CASRQQGANQETQYF. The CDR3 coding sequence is TGTGCCAGCAGACAACAGGGAGCAAACCAAGAGACCCAGTACTTC. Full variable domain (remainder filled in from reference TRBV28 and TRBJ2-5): DVKVTQSSRYLVKRTGEKVFLECVQDMDHENMFWYRQDPGLGLRLIYFSYDVKMKEKGDIPEGYSVSREKKERFSLILESASTNQTSMYLCASRQQGANQETQYFGPGTRLLVL.

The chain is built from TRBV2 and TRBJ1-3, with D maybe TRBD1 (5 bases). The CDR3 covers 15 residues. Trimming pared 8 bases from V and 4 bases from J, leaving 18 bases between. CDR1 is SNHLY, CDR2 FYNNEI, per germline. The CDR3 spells CASQAGGSGGNTIYF. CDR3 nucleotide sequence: TGTGCCAGCCAAGCCGGGGGGTCGGGAGGAAACACCATATATTTT.